Listed here are 14 T cell receptor beta chains from one sample, sequenced in a study of blood T cell repertoires in COVID-19 (dated by TCRdb to the early 2020s). Receptor libraries were prepared by the immunoSEQ multiplex PCR assay. TCRdb retrieved this table from immuneACCESS and kept in-frame rearrangements only. Not all clones are present; in checked studies, unresolved V genes account for under half, and no reason is known for the remainder. This sample is represented by over 250,000 clones; about nine tenths of them were singletons. The leading ten clones occupy less than 2% of the sample. The sequencing sample was made of PBMCs or T cells enriched from blood (not recorded which). These TCRs come from a woman in her sixties or seventies who had recovered from COVID-19.

The chain carries TRBV5-1 and TRBJ2-3, with TRBD2 identical over 9 bases. With V trimmed by 8 bases and J by 4 bases, 8 bases remained unmatched. CDR3 size: 14 residues. Germline lookup yields CDR1 SGHRS and CDR2 YFSETQ. In DNA form, the CDR3 reads TGCGCCAGTCTAGCGGGATCGGCCCCAGATACGCAGTATTTT. It codes for CASLAGSAPDTQYF.

The chain joins TRBV18 to TRBJ1-1; no firm D call. Trimming pared 3 bases from V and 4 bases from J, leaving 12 bases between. In germline, CDR1 is KGHSH, CDR2 LQKENI. The CDR3 loop spans 14 amino acids. The CDR3, as DNA: TGTGCCAGCTCACCGTTGGCCCGGGGCACTGAAGCTTTCTTT. Residues: CASSPLARGTEAFF.

The chain carries TRBV6-5 and TRBJ1-1, with TRBD1 identical over 7 bases. The germline V gene encodes CDR1 MNHEY and CDR2 SVGAGI. V trimming: 7 bases; J trimming: 6 bases; junction bases outside the gene matches: 11. CDR3 size: 14 residues. The CDR3 region is CASNNRGGEAEAFF. In DNA form, the CDR3 reads TGTGCCAGCAACAACAGGGGAGGTGAGGCTGAAGCTTTCTTT.

The CDR3 sequence: CASPVPRGRGRRQPQHF. As DNA, the CDR3 is TGTGCCAGCCCCGTCCCTAGGGGCAGGGGGCGCCGGCAGCCCCAGCATTTT. The V and J genes are TRBV11-2 and TRBJ1-5; 8 positions agree with TRBD1. The CDR3 sequence is 17 residues long. The V segment lost 8 bases and the J segment 7 bases; nucleotides outside the gene matches: 19. Germline V gene data show CDR1 as SGHAT and CDR2 as FQNNGV.

The chain is built from TRBV11-3 and TRBJ2-5; D call uncertain. Trimming took off 3 bases at V and 5 bases at J, with 7 bases between the two ends. The CDR3 is 12 residues long. The germline CDR1 and CDR2 sequences are SGHNT and YENEEA. The CDR3 loop reads CASSFPRETQYF. The CDR3 nucleotides read TGTGCCAGCAGCTTCCCGAGGGAGACCCAGTACTTC.

Only one count was recorded for this clone. J is TRBJ2-1 and V is TRBV19; 10 nucleotides match TRBD1. The CDR3 extends over 14 amino acids. Losses at the gene ends were 7 bases for V and 10 bases for J; bases not matched to a gene: 10. CDR1 is LNHDA and CDR2 is SQIVND in the germline V gene (reference sequence). CDR3 DNA: TGTGCCAGTAAAACCGGGACAGGGGAGAGCGAGCAGTTCTTC. This encodes CASKTGTGESEQFF.

This clone has just a few counts. This chain joins TRBV21-1 and TRBJ2-7; the table names TRBD1, a call not compared with the DNA. TRBV21-1 is a pseudogene locus. The CDR3 totals 14 residues. This CDR3 is CASSGTKRSYEQYF. CDR3 DNA: TGTGCCAGCAGCGGGACAAAAAGATCCTACGAGCAGTACTTC.

The chain uses TRBV7-6 and TRBJ1-3; unclear D gene. The V and J ends lost 5 bases and 0 bases respectively, with 8 bases between them. The CDR3 consists of 14 residues. Germline V gene sequence: CDR1 SGHVS, CDR2 FNYEAQ. The CDR3 protein is CASSLGLSGNTIYF. The DNA of the CDR3 is TGTGCCAGCAGCCTAGGACTCTCTGGAAACACCATATATTTT.

The chain is built from TRBV6-5 and TRBJ1-6; tentatively, D is TRBD1 (5 bases). V was trimmed by 0 bases and J by 10 bases, leaving 13 bases between them. Germline assignment: CDR1 MNHEY and CDR2 SVGAGI. The CDR3 runs to 15 residues. CDR3 protein: CASSYSLSGLSPLHF. In nucleotides, the CDR3 is TGTGCCAGCAGTTACTCGCTGTCAGGGTTATCACCCCTCCACTTT.

This clone was observed at least ten times. The V call is TRBV5-1, the J call TRBJ1-2, with D unresolved. The V gene lost 1 base and the J gene lost 1 base, with 5 bases spanning the gap. This CDR3 has 13 amino acids. The germline gives CDR1 SGHRS, CDR2 YFSETQ. The CDR3 nucleotides are TGCGCCAGCAGCTTGTACGGTAACTATGGCTACACCTTC. Translated, it gives CASSLYGNYGYTF.

This clone was picked up a small number of times. The chain couples TRBV30 to TRBJ1-1, with 8 bases aligning to TRBD1. The CDR3 is 15 residues long. J was trimmed by 6 bases and V by 0 bases; bases with no gene match: 9. Germline lookup yields CDR1 GTSNPN and CDR2 SVGIG (reference sequence). CDR3 region: CAWSVGGTGNSEAFF. DNA of the CDR3: TGTGCCTGGAGTGTCGGGGGGACAGGCAATTCTGAAGCTTTCTTT.

This chain links TRBV27 with TRBJ2-5; 11 bases match TRBD2. Germline assignment: CDR1 MNHEY and CDR2 SMNVEV (reference sequence). There are 15 residues in the CDR3. Germline trimming cut 9 bases from V and 7 bases from J; bases unmatched to any gene: 13. CDR3 sequence: CASGTSGDPGGTQYF. The DNA for the CDR3 is TGTGCCAGTGGGACTAGCGGCGATCCCGGGGGGACCCAGTACTTC.

The rearrangement links TRBV28 to TRBJ2-7, with TRBD2 matching over 10 bases. Germline assignment: CDR1 MDHEN and CDR2 SYDVKM. The CDR3 covers 16 residues. The trim removed 3 bases at V and 6 bases at J, leaving 11 bases unmatched. The CDR3 DNA reads TGTGCCAGCAGTTTGGCCGCTAGCGGGAGTGAATTCGAGCAGTACTTC. Amino acid sequence: CASSLAASGSEFEQYF.

The chain combines TRBV5-6 with TRBJ1-2; unclear D gene. This CDR3 contains 14 residues. Trimming cost V 1 base and J 9 bases, with 16 bases left between them. CDR1 and CDR2 from the germline V gene are SGHDT and YYEEEE. The CDR3 sequence: CASSLWAGAVSYTF. CDR3 bases: TGTGCCAGCAGCTTGTGGGCGGGAGCGGTAAGCTACACCTTC.